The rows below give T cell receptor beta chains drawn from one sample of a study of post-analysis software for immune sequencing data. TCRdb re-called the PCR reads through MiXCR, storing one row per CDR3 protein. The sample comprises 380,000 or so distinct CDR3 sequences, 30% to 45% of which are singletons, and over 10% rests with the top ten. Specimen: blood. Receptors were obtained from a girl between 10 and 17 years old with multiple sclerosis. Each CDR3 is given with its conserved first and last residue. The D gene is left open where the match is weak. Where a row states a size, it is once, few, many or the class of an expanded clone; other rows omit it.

CDR3aa: CAIGDLTTNTEAFF
CDR3nt: TGTGCCATCGGAGACCTTACTACGAACACTGAAGCTTTCTTT
j_gene: TRBJ1-1
v_gene: TRBV10-3
abundance: few
d_gene: NA

CDR3aa: CASSDRSYNEQYF
CDR3nt: TGCGCCAGCAGCGACCGCTCCTACAATGAGCAGTACTTC
j_gene: TRBJ2-7
v_gene: TRBV4-3
abundance: few
d_gene: NA

CDR3aa: CASSGQRSSGANVLTF
CDR3nt: TGTGCCAGCAGTGGCCAGCGCAGCTCTGGGGCCAACGTCCTGACTTTC
j_gene: TRBJ2-6
v_gene: TRBV2
abundance: few
d_gene: NA

CDR3aa: CASSHEPSVGQGRGCTF
CDR3nt: TGCGCCAGCAGCCATGAGCCGAGTGTCGGACAGGGCAGGGGCTGCACCTTC
j_gene: TRBJ1-2
v_gene: TRBV4-3
abundance: NA
d_gene: TRBD1

CDR3aa: CASSLGQGATYEQYF
CDR3nt: TGTGCCAGCAGCTTAGGACAGGGGGCGACCTACGAGCAGTACTTC
j_gene: TRBJ2-7
v_gene: TRBV7-9
abundance: few
d_gene: TRBD1

CDR3aa: CSARDRLETNGYTF
CDR3nt: TGCAGTGCTAGAGATCGACTCGAGACCAATGGCTACACCTTC
j_gene: TRBJ1-2
v_gene: TRBV20-1
abundance: many
d_gene: NA

CDR3aa: CASSSGVGYEQYF
CDR3nt: TGTGCCAGCAGCTCAGGGGTCGGGTACGAGCAGTACTTC
j_gene: TRBJ2-7
v_gene: TRBV7-3
abundance: NA
d_gene: NA

CDR3aa: CASSQMTDTEAFF
CDR3nt: TGTGCCAGCAGCCAAATGACAGACACTGAAGCTTTCTTT
j_gene: TRBJ1-1
v_gene: TRBV3-1
abundance: few
d_gene: NA

CDR3aa: CASSDGVAKNIQYF
CDR3nt: TGTGCCAGCTCCGACGGGGTAGCCAAAAACATTCAGTACTTC
j_gene: TRBJ2-4
v_gene: TRBV12-3/TRBV12-4
abundance: few
d_gene: NA

CDR3aa: CASSPQGARETQYF
CDR3nt: TGTGCCAGCTCACCACAGGGGGCGCGGGAGACCCAGTACTTC
j_gene: TRBJ2-5
v_gene: TRBV18
abundance: NA
d_gene: TRBD1

CDR3aa: CASSELLARETQYF
CDR3nt: TGTGCCAGCAGTGAGTTACTAGCGAGGGAGACCCAGTACTTC
j_gene: TRBJ2-5
v_gene: TRBV6-1
abundance: NA
d_gene: TRBD2

CDR3aa: CASSEGTPNMNTEAFF
CDR3nt: TGTGCCAGCAGCGAGGGGACACCAAACATGAACACTGAAGCTTTCTTT
j_gene: TRBJ1-1
v_gene: TRBV9
abundance: NA
d_gene: NA

CDR3aa: CASSQNRGSSYNEQYF
CDR3nt: TGTGCCAGCAGCCAAAACAGGGGAAGCTCCTACAATGAGCAGTACTTC
j_gene: TRBJ2-7
v_gene: TRBV3-1
abundance: once
d_gene: TRBD1

CDR3aa: CSVEMGLNTEAFF
CDR3nt: TGCAGCGTTGAAATGGGTCTGAACACTGAAGCTTTCTTT
j_gene: TRBJ1-1
v_gene: TRBV29-1
abundance: NA
d_gene: NA

CDR3aa: CASSLEGGGGEETQYF
CDR3nt: TGTGCCAGCAGCTTAGAAGGGGGCGGGGGGGAAGAGACCCAGTACTTC
j_gene: TRBJ2-5
v_gene: TRBV7-8
abundance: few
d_gene: TRBD2

CDR3aa: CSARVGQSYEQYF
CDR3nt: TGCAGTGCTAGAGTGGGACAGAGCTACGAGCAGTACTTC
j_gene: TRBJ2-7
v_gene: TRBV20-1
abundance: NA
d_gene: TRBD1

CDR3aa: CTTHNRGNEQFF
CDR3nt: TGTACCACCCATAACCGGGGGAATGAGCAGTTCTTC
j_gene: TRBJ2-1
v_gene: TRBV12-3/TRBV12-4
abundance: NA
d_gene: NA

CDR3aa: CASSQDVGNYGYTF
CDR3nt: TGCGCCAGCAGCCAAGATGTGGGGAACTATGGCTACACCTTC
j_gene: TRBJ1-2
v_gene: TRBV4-1
abundance: few
d_gene: NA

CDR3aa: CASSYPARDEQFF
CDR3nt: TGTGCCAGCAGTTACCCGGCTAGGGATGAGCAGTTCTTC
j_gene: TRBJ2-1
v_gene: TRBV6-2/TRBV6-3
abundance: NA
d_gene: NA

CDR3aa: CATSAIAAGWDEQFF
CDR3nt: TGTGCCACCAGTGCGATAGCGGCGGGCTGGGATGAGCAGTTCTTC
j_gene: TRBJ2-1
v_gene: TRBV15
abundance: NA
d_gene: NA

CDR3aa: CASSPRQVPYEQYF
CDR3nt: TGTGCCAGCAGTCCTCGACAGGTACCCTACGAGCAGTACTTC
j_gene: TRBJ2-7
v_gene: TRBV7-3
abundance: few
d_gene: NA

CDR3aa: CSADGTSDTEAFF
CDR3nt: TGCAGTGCAGACGGGACCTCGGATACTGAAGCTTTCTTT
j_gene: TRBJ1-1
v_gene: TRBV20-1
abundance: NA
d_gene: NA

CDR3aa: CASSLALGSQQETQYF
CDR3nt: TGCGCCAGCAGCTTGGCCTTGGGATCCCAACAAGAGACCCAGTACTTC
j_gene: TRBJ2-5
v_gene: TRBV5-1
abundance: few
d_gene: NA

CDR3aa: CASSLEVLDRGSLPQYF
CDR3nt: TGTGCCAGCAGCTTAGAAGTTTTGGACAGGGGGTCCCTCCCGCAGTACTTC
j_gene: TRBJ2-7
v_gene: TRBV7-2
abundance: NA
d_gene: TRBD1

CDR3aa: CASSPGTAVYEQYF
CDR3nt: TGTGCCAGCAGCCCCGGGACAGCCGTCTACGAGCAGTACTTC
j_gene: TRBJ2-7
v_gene: TRBV7-9
abundance: NA
d_gene: TRBD1

CDR3aa: CASRGGGTGNQPQHF
CDR3nt: TGTGCCAGCAGGGGAGGTGGGACAGGGAATCAGCCCCAGCATTTT
j_gene: TRBJ1-5
v_gene: TRBV2
abundance: NA
d_gene: TRBD1

CDR3aa: CASSFRLAGGYNEQFF
CDR3nt: TGTGCCAGCAGCTTTAGGTTAGCGGGGGGGTACAATGAGCAGTTCTTC
j_gene: TRBJ2-1
v_gene: TRBV7-8
abundance: NA
d_gene: TRBD2

CDR3aa: CASSLSTGQETQYF
CDR3nt: TGCGCCAGCAGCTTATCGACAGGGCAAGAGACCCAGTACTTC
j_gene: TRBJ2-5
v_gene: TRBV5-1
abundance: many
d_gene: TRBD1

CDR3aa: CAISSLDGSQDTQYF
CDR3nt: TGTGCCATCAGTTCCTTGGACGGCTCTCAAGATACGCAGTATTTT
j_gene: TRBJ2-3
v_gene: TRBV10-3
abundance: few
d_gene: NA

CDR3aa: CANSSVDRTDTQYF
CDR3nt: TGTGCCAACAGTTCGGTGGACAGGACAGATACGCAGTATTTT
j_gene: TRBJ2-3
v_gene: TRBV27
abundance: NA
d_gene: TRBD1

CDR3aa: CASSESGTQYF
CDR3nt: TGTGCCAGCAGTGAAAGTGGGACCCAGTACTTC
j_gene: TRBJ2-5
v_gene: TRBV2
abundance: few
d_gene: NA

CDR3aa: CASSQDNRGFTEAFF
CDR3nt: TGCGCCAGCAGCCAAGATAACAGGGGATTCACTGAAGCTTTCTTT
j_gene: TRBJ1-1
v_gene: TRBV4-3
abundance: many
d_gene: TRBD1

CDR3aa: CASSLEGKPYNEQFF
CDR3nt: TGTGCCAGCAGCTTAGAGGGAAAACCCTACAATGAGCAGTTCTTC
j_gene: TRBJ2-1
v_gene: TRBV7-9
abundance: few
d_gene: NA

CDR3aa: CASSFRPPGRQETQYF
CDR3nt: TGCGCCAGCAGCTTCCGGCCTCCAGGGCGACAAGAGACCCAGTACTTC
j_gene: TRBJ2-5
v_gene: TRBV4-1
abundance: once
d_gene: NA

CDR3aa: CASSPVGGLAYNEQFF
CDR3nt: TGTGCCAGCAGCCCTGTGGGGGGGCTGGCCTACAATGAGCAGTTCTTC
j_gene: TRBJ2-1
v_gene: TRBV7-3
abundance: NA
d_gene: NA

CDR3aa: CASSGLGVGAFF
CDR3nt: TGTGCCAGCAGCGGCCTCGGGGTGGGAGCTTTCTTT
j_gene: TRBJ1-1
v_gene: TRBV11-2
abundance: few
d_gene: NA

CDR3aa: CASSLAGAGQPQHF
CDR3nt: TGTGCCAGCAGTTTGGCAGGGGCCGGTCAGCCCCAGCATTTT
j_gene: TRBJ1-5
v_gene: TRBV12-3/TRBV12-4
abundance: NA
d_gene: NA

CDR3aa: CASSQHTGNSYEQYF
CDR3nt: TGCGCCAGCAGCCAGCATACAGGGAACTCCTACGAGCAGTACTTC
j_gene: TRBJ2-7
v_gene: TRBV4-1
abundance: NA
d_gene: NA

CDR3aa: CAGSSGTSGGYQETQYF
CDR3nt: TGTGCCGGCAGTTCCGGGACTAGCGGGGGGTACCAAGAGACCCAGTACTTC
j_gene: TRBJ2-5
v_gene: TRBV12-3/TRBV12-4
abundance: NA
d_gene: TRBD2

CDR3aa: CASSFGLAVIQYF
CDR3nt: TGCGCCAGCAGCTTCGGGCTAGCGGTGATCCAGTACTTC
j_gene: TRBJ2-5
v_gene: TRBV5-1
abundance: NA
d_gene: TRBD2

CDR3aa: CGAPTRDRGLIGVDYGYTF
CDR3nt: TGCGGTGCTCCTACCCGGGACAGGGGTTTAATTGGGGTAGACTATGGCTACACCTTC
j_gene: TRBJ1-2
v_gene: TRBV20-1
abundance: NA
d_gene: TRBD1

CDR3aa: CASSWYAGANYGYTF
CDR3nt: TGTGCCAGCAGCTGGTATGCCGGAGCTAACTATGGCTACACCTTC
j_gene: TRBJ1-2
v_gene: TRBV5-6
abundance: NA
d_gene: NA

CDR3aa: CASSYNSGGRNEQFF
CDR3nt: TGTGCCAGCAGTTACAATAGCGGGGGGCGGAATGAGCAGTTCTTC
j_gene: TRBJ2-1
v_gene: TRBV6-5
abundance: few
d_gene: TRBD2

CDR3aa: CASSSPDKVPYEQYF
CDR3nt: TGTGCCAGCAGCTCCCCGGACAAGGTTCCCTACGAGCAGTACTTC
j_gene: TRBJ2-7
v_gene: TRBV7-8
abundance: NA
d_gene: NA

CDR3aa: CASSQTGRTEAFF
CDR3nt: TGTGCCAGCAGCCAGACAGGGAGGACTGAAGCTTTCTTT
j_gene: TRBJ1-1
v_gene: TRBV14
abundance: NA
d_gene: TRBD1

CDR3aa: CASSVGGGESTDTQYF
CDR3nt: TGTGCCAGCAGCGTAGGGGGCGGGGAGAGCACAGATACGCAGTATTTT
j_gene: TRBJ2-3
v_gene: TRBV9
abundance: few
d_gene: NA

CDR3aa: CAGNVSGGPRHNEQFF
CDR3nt: TGTGCCGGCAACGTAAGCGGCGGGCCTAGACACAATGAGCAGTTCTTC
j_gene: TRBJ2-1
v_gene: TRBV9
abundance: NA
d_gene: NA

CDR3aa: CASSPSTVTEAFF
CDR3nt: TGTGCCAGCAGCCCCTCGACAGTCACTGAAGCTTTCTTT
j_gene: TRBJ1-1
v_gene: TRBV9
abundance: NA
d_gene: NA

CDR3aa: CASSQDFRGSEAFF
CDR3nt: TGTGCCAGCAGCCAAGATTTCAGGGGGTCTGAAGCTTTCTTT
j_gene: TRBJ1-1
v_gene: TRBV3-1
abundance: NA
d_gene: TRBD1

CDR3aa: CASSLSGGNNEQFF
CDR3nt: TGTGCCAGCAGCCTTAGCGGGGGGAACAATGAGCAGTTCTTC
j_gene: TRBJ2-1
v_gene: TRBV7-3
abundance: NA
d_gene: TRBD2

CDR3aa: CSASRRGGFFPYEQYF
CDR3nt: TGCAGTGCTAGTCGGAGGGGGGGATTCTTTCCCTACGAGCAGTACTTC
j_gene: TRBJ2-7
v_gene: TRBV20-1
abundance: NA
d_gene: NA

CDR3aa: CASSVAASGGYTDTQYF
CDR3nt: TGTGCCAGCAGCGTAGCCGCTAGCGGGGGGTACACAGATACGCAGTATTTT
j_gene: TRBJ2-3
v_gene: TRBV9
abundance: NA
d_gene: TRBD2

CDR3aa: CAISEGVGVMGTEAFF
CDR3nt: TGTGCCATCAGCGAGGGTGTAGGGGTGATGGGCACTGAAGCTTTCTTT
j_gene: TRBJ1-1
v_gene: TRBV10-3
abundance: NA
d_gene: NA

CDR3aa: CASSHCRGLYEQYF
CDR3nt: TGTGCCAGCAGCCACTGCAGGGGCCTCTACGAGCAGTACTTC
j_gene: TRBJ2-7
v_gene: TRBV7-2
abundance: NA
d_gene: NA